This TCR beta chain was observed in a study of tissue-resident memory T cells in lung cancer (dated by TCRdb to between 2018 and 2021). Background on the whole study: Paired tumor TRM and tumor non-TRM populations from around ten lung cancer patients were compared by TCR beta-chain sequencing.

A BD FACSAria-II was used to sort CD8+ T cells by CD103 expression straight into ice-cold TRIzol LS reagent. Freshly resected lung tumor tissue was obtained at surgical resection. After Fc receptor blocking, the fresh cells were stained for CD45, CD4, CD3, CD8A and CD103, and DAPI served for live/dead discrimination. Total RNA was purified from sorted CD103+ and CD103- CD8+ T cells using a miRNeasy kit. Tumor-infiltrating CD8+ cytotoxic T cells were sorted by CD103 expression to separate tissue-resident memory (TRM) cells from non-TRM cells. The donors had treatment-naive lung cancer. Patients with respiratory malignancies who were newly diagnosed and untreated were recruited prospectively after referral. This clonotype is large (0.1 to 1%) in terms of sample share. Its antigen is currently not known. Nothing much larger sits one base from this clone, and base qualities are not available. Results the study describes overall, beyond this receptor: Compared with tumor non-TRM cells, tumor TRM cells had a significantly more restricted TCR repertoire, with lower Shannon-Wiener and inverse Simpson diversity. Expanded clonotypes were found to constitute about 78% of tumor TRM repertoires on average, compared with roughly 49% of tumor non-TRM repertoires.

For CDR1 and CDR2, the germline V gene lists SNHLY and FYNNEI. Taken from cysteine to phenylalanine, the CDR3 has 16 residues. Of all the DNA, just the CDR3 is kept, 48 bases in frame from base 1. V is shortened by 3 bases, J by 0 bases, and the region joining them spans 15 bases. Data came from an Illumina MiSeq. The TCR sequencing libraries included unique molecular identifiers and were indexed using TruSeq single indexes. The paper's data handling went like this. MIGEC v1.2.7 was used to map and error-correct TCR reads, and VDJtools v1.1.7 was then used for analysis, with default settings for both tools. Shannon-Wiener and inverse Simpson indices were computed in VDJtools to quantify repertoire diversity. A frequency threshold of at least three was used to define expanded TCRbeta clonotypes. Wilcoxon rank-sum tests across approximately eleven patients were used for statistical comparisons of TCR diversity between tumor TRM and non-TRM populations. TCRdb applied fastp at Q25 and MiXCR to the public reads, then kept only in-frame beta chains. Every entry covers one CDR3 protein and lists the most common genes and DNA from its rows. These V and J calls derive from TCRdb rather than the authors' analysis. In all, the sample holds 250 to 300 distinct CDR3 sequences, and more than 20% of those were seen once. Of the sample, more than 35% falls within the top ten clones.

This receptor was taken from a human donor with treatment-naive lung cancer (subtype not recorded). The sample taken for sequencing was CD103- CD8+ T cells from lung tumor tissue. The sample's cell subset or site label, decoded: non-TRM CD8+ CTLs. The rearranged segments are TRBV2 and TRBJ2-7; the D region is possibly TRBD1 or TRBD2, each matching across 5 bases. CDR3 reads: CASSERWGPLSYEQYF. In nucleotides, the sequence is TGTGCCAGCAGTGAGAGATGGGGACCCCTCTCCTACGAGCAGTACTTC.